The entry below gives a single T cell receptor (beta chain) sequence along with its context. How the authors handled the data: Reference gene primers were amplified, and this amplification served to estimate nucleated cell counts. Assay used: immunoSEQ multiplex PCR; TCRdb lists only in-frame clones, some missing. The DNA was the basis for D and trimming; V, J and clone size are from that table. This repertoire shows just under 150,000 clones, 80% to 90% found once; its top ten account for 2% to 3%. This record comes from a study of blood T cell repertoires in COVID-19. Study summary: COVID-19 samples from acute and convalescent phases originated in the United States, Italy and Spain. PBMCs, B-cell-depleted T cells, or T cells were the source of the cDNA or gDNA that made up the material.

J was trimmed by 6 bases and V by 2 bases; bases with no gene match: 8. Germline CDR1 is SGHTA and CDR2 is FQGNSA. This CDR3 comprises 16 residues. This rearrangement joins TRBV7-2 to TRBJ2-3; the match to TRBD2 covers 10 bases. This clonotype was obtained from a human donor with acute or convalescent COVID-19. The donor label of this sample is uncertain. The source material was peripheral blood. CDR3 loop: CASSLWLAGVGDTQYF. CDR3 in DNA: TGTGCCAGCAGCTTATGGCTAGCGGGAGTGGGGGATACGCAGTATTTT.